These 31 T cell receptor beta chains share one sample of origin, sequenced in a study of T cells expressing NK-cell markers. TCRdb reprocessed the 5' RACE reads, keeping one entry per CDR3 protein, no DNA. This listing includes about 410,000 distinct CDR3 sequences. The sequencing input was blood T cells: a sorted CD56 or NKG2C T cell subset, CD4+ or CD8+ T cells, or bulk PBMC T cells (not recorded which). The receptors derive from a woman between 50 and 59 years old in good health.

The chain couples TRBV19 to TRBJ2-6; TCRdb gives TRBD1 as the D gene, but with no DNA this cannot be confirmed. The length of the CDR3 is 18 residues. Germline CDR1 and CDR2: LNHDA and SQIVND (reference sequence). The CDR3 region is CASSLTGTAVYGANVLTF.

This chain uses TRBV6-5 with TRBJ2-3; the D call from TCRdb, TRBD2, cannot be confirmed without DNA. Germline CDR1 and CDR2: MNHEY and SVGAGI. This CDR3 is built from 14 residues. The CDR3 sequence is CASSGLAGGDTQYF.

CDR3: CATGQQTGLDLQETQYF. The rearrangement joins TRBV24-1 to TRBJ2-5; TCRdb selects TRBD1, and the lack of DNA leaves this call unchecked. The CDR3 runs 17 residues. Germline-derived CDR1 and CDR2 are KGHDR and SFDVKD.

The CDR3 is CASRTRGEETQYF. V is TRBV27 and J is TRBJ2-5; without DNA, the TCRdb call of TRBD1 cannot be checked. The CDR3 consists of 13 residues. Germline V gene lookup returns CDR1 MNHEY and CDR2 SMNVEV (reference sequence).

The chain couples TRBV5-1 to TRBJ1-1. The CDR3 sequence is 11 residues long. CDR1 and CDR2 (germline): SGHRS, YFSETQ. CDR3 loop: CASTLNTEAFF.

This chain connects TRBV29-1 to TRBJ1-1; TCRdb outputs TRBD1, but without DNA this stays unchecked. The germline CDR1 and CDR2 sequences are SQVTM and ANQGSEA. The CDR3 is made up of 15 amino acids. CDR3 amino acids: CSVERDPVGSTEAFF.

This chain uses TRBV2 with TRBJ1-4; TCRdb calls TRBD1, which cannot be checked without DNA. The CDR3 contains 15 residues. The germline V gene has CDR1 SNHLY and CDR2 FYNNEI. CDR3 residues: CASSRGGGTNEKLFF. The full variable domain, with the rest looked up from reference TRBV2 and TRBJ1-4, is EPEVTQTPSHQVTQMGQEVILRCVPISNHLYFYWYRQILGQKVEFLVSFYNNEISEKSEIFDDQFSVERPDGSNFTLKIRSTKLEDSAMYFCASSRGGGTNEKLFFGSGTQLSVL.

The gene calls are TRBV21-1 and TRBJ2-7; there is no DNA to check the TCRdb D call of TRBD1. TRBV21-1 counts as a pseudogene. The length of the CDR3 is 16 residues. The CDR3 loop reads CASPMDGGYPRDEQYF.

The chain recombines TRBV27 with TRBJ1-5; TCRdb indicates TRBD1, and absent DNA this call remains unverified. The CDR3 sequence is 15 residues long. The germline V gene encodes CDR1 MNHEY and CDR2 SMNVEV (reference sequence). CDR3 protein: CASSAGQGPNQPQHF.

The chain combines TRBV9 with TRBJ2-3; the TCRdb D gene call, TRBD2, has no DNA to confirm it. Germline assignment: CDR1 SGDLS and CDR2 YYNGEE. This CDR3 contains 17 residues. The CDR3 loop reads CASSSRTSGTYTDTQYF.

The V and J genes are TRBV27 and TRBJ2-1; TCRdb reports TRBD1, a call that lacks DNA to check it against. The germline gives CDR1 MNHEY, CDR2 SMNVEV (reference sequence). There are 13 residues in the CDR3. The CDR3: CASSSATGNEQFF.

The gene calls are TRBV7-2 and TRBJ2-2; TCRdb gives TRBD2 as the D gene, but with no DNA this cannot be confirmed. The germline V gene encodes CDR1 SGHTA and CDR2 FQGNSA. This CDR3 is 16 amino acids long. The CDR3 loop reads CASSPSPFANTGELFF.

The chain combines TRBV28 with TRBJ2-7; the TRBD1 assignment by TCRdb is unverifiable without DNA. The CDR3 loop spans 15 amino acids. Germline-derived CDR1 and CDR2 are MDHEN and SYDVKM. This CDR3 is CASTELVTGRHEQYF. Variable domain in full (rest from reference TRBV28 and TRBJ2-7): DVKVTQSSRYLVKRTGEKVFLECVQDMDHENMFWYRQDPGLGLRLIYFSYDVKMKEKGDIPEGYSVSREKKERFSLILESASTNQTSMYLCASTELVTGRHEQYFGPGTRLTVT.

This rearrangement joins TRBV12-3 or TRBV12-4 to TRBJ1-5; the D gene TCRdb calls, TRBD1, cannot be checked with no DNA. This CDR3 region has 14 residues. The CDR3 loop reads CASSYRGGDQPQHF.

The CDR3 loop reads CATSDRRNTEAFF. The chain has TRBV27 and TRBJ1-1. CDR3 size: 13 residues. Germline V gene lookup returns CDR1 MNHEY and CDR2 SMNVEV (reference sequence).

The chain couples TRBV13 to TRBJ1-3; TCRdb designates TRBD1, a call that cannot be tested without DNA. Germline CDR1 PRHDT, CDR2 FYEKMQ (reference sequence). The CDR3 totals 15 residues. This chain's CDR3 is CASSLWGPRGNTIYF. Variable domain in full (rest from reference TRBV13 and TRBJ1-3): AAGVIQSPRHLIKEKRETATLKCYPIPRHDTVYWYQQGPGQDPQFLISFYEKMQSDKGSIPDRFSAQQFSDYHSELNMSSLELGDSALYFCASSLWGPRGNTIYFGEGSWLTVV.

J is TRBJ2-5 and V is TRBV27; TCRdb's D call of TRBD1 is untestable without DNA. CDR3 size: 18 residues. Per the germline V gene, CDR1 is MNHEY and CDR2 is SMNVEV (reference sequence). CDR3 region: CASSLSRAGMRVQETQYF.

J is TRBJ1-2 and V is TRBV12-3 or TRBV12-4; TCRdb's assignment of TRBD1 cannot be checked, as there is no DNA. CDR3 length equals 14 residues. The CDR3 spells CASSPTGQGIGYTF.

The V and J genes are TRBV6-1 and TRBJ2-3; lacking DNA, the TRBD2 call made by TCRdb goes unchecked. This CDR3 has 15 residues. Germline V gives CDR1 MNHNS, CDR2 SASEGT. CDR3 protein: CAIRGDFSFTDTQYF.

J is TRBJ2-2 and V is TRBV11-3; the D gene TCRdb calls, TRBD1, cannot be checked with no DNA. CDR1 SGHNT and CDR2 YENEEA come from the germline V gene. The CDR3 runs to 13 residues. The CDR3 spells CASSKGDSGELFF.

This chain links TRBV12-3 or TRBV12-4 with TRBJ1-1; the TCRdb D gene call, TRBD1, has no DNA to confirm it. The CDR3 sequence is 14 residues long. This CDR3 reads CASSLPRGGTEAFF.

V and J are TRBV5-1 and TRBJ1-1; the D call of TRBD1 rests on TCRdb alone, since no DNA is present to check it. Germline values: CDR1 SGHRS, CDR2 YFSETQ. The CDR3 sequence is 16 residues long. The CDR3 reads CASSSGRGTGGTEAFF.

The J gene is TRBJ2-1, the V gene TRBV5-1. This CDR3 spans 17 amino acids. CDR1 and CDR2 from the germline V gene are SGHRS and YFSETQ. The CDR3 spells CASRFGVRPGSYNEQFF.

V is TRBV7-9 and J is TRBJ2-1; TCRdb picks TRBD2, but there is no DNA to check that call. CDR3 size: 13 residues. Germline CDR1 reads SEHNR; CDR2 reads FQNEAQ (reference sequence). The chain's CDR3 is CASSIGLAREQFF.

This chain uses TRBV15 with TRBJ2-2; the D call of TRBD1 rests on TCRdb alone, since no DNA is present to check it. Germline assignment: CDR1 LNHNV and CDR2 YYDKDF (reference sequence). The CDR3 runs 15 residues. The CDR3 sequence: CATSSAGTGSGELFF.

The J gene is TRBJ2-1, the V gene TRBV12-3 or TRBV12-4; TCRdb selects TRBD1, and the lack of DNA leaves this call unchecked. The CDR3 has 13 amino acids. The CDR3 here is CASSLLAGAEQFF.

The chain has TRBV4-1 and TRBJ2-7; the D call of TRBD1 rests on TCRdb alone, since no DNA is present to check it. This CDR3 is 14 amino acids long. The germline V gene has CDR1 MGHRA and CDR2 YSYEKL. The CDR3: CASRDLRGRNEQYF.

V and J are TRBV7-9 and TRBJ2-5; TCRdb indicates TRBD1, and absent DNA this call remains unverified. The CDR3 runs 16 residues. Germline assignment: CDR1 SEHNR and CDR2 FQNEAQ (reference sequence). CDR3 protein: CASSLATTRGQETQYF. The full variable domain, with the rest looked up from reference TRBV7-9 and TRBJ2-5, is DTGVSQNPRHKITKRGQNVTFRCDPISEHNRLYWYRQTLGQGPEFLTYFQNEAQLEKSRLLSDRFSAERPKGSFSTLEIQRTEQGDSAMYLCASSLATTRGQETQYFGPGTRLLVL.

This rearrangement joins TRBV9 to TRBJ2-7; absent DNA, TCRdb's TRBD1 call cannot be checked. The CDR3 runs 14 residues. Germline CDR1 SGDLS, CDR2 YYNGEE. CDR3 amino acids: CASSPNGGEGEQYF.

This chain links TRBV29-1 with TRBJ1-1. Germline V gene data show CDR1 as SQVTM and CDR2 as ANQGSEA. The length of the CDR3 is 12 residues. CDR3 loop: CSVGGRNTEAFF.

V usage is TRBV6-2 or TRBV6-3 and J usage is TRBJ1-2; without DNA, the TCRdb call of TRBD1 cannot be checked. The CDR3 is 17 amino acids. Germline assignment: CDR1 MNHEY and CDR2 SVGEGT. CDR3 loop: CASSHGRFRRGNDGYTF.